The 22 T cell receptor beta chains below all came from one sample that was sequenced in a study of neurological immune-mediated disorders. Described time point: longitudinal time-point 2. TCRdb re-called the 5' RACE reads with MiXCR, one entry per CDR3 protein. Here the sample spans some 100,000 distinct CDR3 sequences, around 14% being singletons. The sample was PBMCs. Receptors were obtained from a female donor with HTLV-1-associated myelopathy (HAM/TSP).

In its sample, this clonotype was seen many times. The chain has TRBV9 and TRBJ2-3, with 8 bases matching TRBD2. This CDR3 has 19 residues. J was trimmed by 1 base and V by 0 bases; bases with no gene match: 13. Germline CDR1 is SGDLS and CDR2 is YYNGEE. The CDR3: CASSVAPRGGHGGTDTQYF. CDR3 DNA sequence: TGTGCCAGCAGCGTAGCGCCCCGGGGGGGCCACGGTGGCACAGATACGCAGTATTTT.

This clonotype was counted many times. The CDR3, as DNA: TGTGCCACCAGTGATCCGACAGGGTTGGGGGAGACCCAGTACTTC. This translates into CATSDPTGLGETQYF. V gene TRBV24-1 combines with J gene TRBJ2-5; TRBD1 agrees at 7 bases. J gave up 5 bases and V 3 bases, and 8 bases lay outside the gene matches. The germline V gene has CDR1 KGHDR and CDR2 SFDVKD. The CDR3 is made up of 15 amino acids.

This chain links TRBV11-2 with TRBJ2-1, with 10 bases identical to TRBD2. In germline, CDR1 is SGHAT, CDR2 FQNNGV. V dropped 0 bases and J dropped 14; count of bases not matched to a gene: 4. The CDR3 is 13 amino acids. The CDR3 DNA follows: TGTGCCAGCAGCTTAGAGAGCGGGGGGGGAAAGTTCTTC. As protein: CASSLESGGGKFF.

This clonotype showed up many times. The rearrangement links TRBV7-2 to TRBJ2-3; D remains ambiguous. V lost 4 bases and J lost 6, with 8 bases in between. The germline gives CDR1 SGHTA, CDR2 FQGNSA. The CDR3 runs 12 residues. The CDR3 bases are TGTGCCAGCAGCTCAGCTCCGGATACGCAGTATTTT. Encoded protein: CASSSAPDTQYF. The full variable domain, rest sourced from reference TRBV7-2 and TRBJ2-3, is GAGVSQSPSNKVTEKGKDVELRCDPISGHTALYWYRQSLGQGLEFLIYFQGNSAPDKSGLPSDRFSAERTGGSVSTLTIQRTQQEDSAVYLCASSSAPDTQYFGPGTRLTVL.

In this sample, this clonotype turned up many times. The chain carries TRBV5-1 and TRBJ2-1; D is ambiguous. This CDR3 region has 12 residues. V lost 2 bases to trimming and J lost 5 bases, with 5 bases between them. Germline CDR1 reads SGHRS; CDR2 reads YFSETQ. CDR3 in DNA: TGCGCCAGCAGCTTTGGGGACAATGAGCAGTTCTTC. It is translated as CASSFGDNEQFF.

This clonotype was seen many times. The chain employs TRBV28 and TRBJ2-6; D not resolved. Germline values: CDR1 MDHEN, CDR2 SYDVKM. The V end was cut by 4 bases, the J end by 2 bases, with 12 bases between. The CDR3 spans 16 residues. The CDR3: CASSSQALTGANVLTF. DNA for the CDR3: TGTGCCAGCAGTTCCCAAGCCCTGACTGGGGCCAACGTCCTGACTTTC. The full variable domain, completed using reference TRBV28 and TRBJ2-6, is DVKVTQSSRYLVKRTGEKVFLECVQDMDHENMFWYRQDPGLGLRLIYFSYDVKMKEKGDIPEGYSVSREKKERFSLILESASTNQTSMYLCASSSQALTGANVLTFGAGSRLTVL.

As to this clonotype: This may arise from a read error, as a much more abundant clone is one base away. The CDR3 sequence is CVSSQERGTEAFF. The CDR3 nucleotides read TGTGTCAGCAGCCAAGAGCGAGGCACTGAAGCTTTCTTT. The chain carries TRBV14 and TRBJ1-1, with D uncertain. CDR1 and CDR2 from the germline V gene are SGHDN and FVKESK. CDR3 length: 13 residues.

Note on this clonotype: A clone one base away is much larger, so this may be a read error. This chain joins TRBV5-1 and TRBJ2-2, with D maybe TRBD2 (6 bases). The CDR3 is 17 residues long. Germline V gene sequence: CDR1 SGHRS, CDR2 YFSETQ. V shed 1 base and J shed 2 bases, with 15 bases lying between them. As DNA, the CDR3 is TGCGCCAGCAGCTTGCAGACTAGAGGGGTTAACACCGGGGAGCTGTTTTTT. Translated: CASSLQTRGVNTGELFF.

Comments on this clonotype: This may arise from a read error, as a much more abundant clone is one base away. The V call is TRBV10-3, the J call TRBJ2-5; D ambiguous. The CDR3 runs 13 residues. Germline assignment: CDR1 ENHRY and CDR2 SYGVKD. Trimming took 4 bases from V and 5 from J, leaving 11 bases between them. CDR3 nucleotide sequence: TGTGCCATCAGTGGACACCTGGTGGAGACCCAGTACTTC. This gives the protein CAISGHLVETQYF.

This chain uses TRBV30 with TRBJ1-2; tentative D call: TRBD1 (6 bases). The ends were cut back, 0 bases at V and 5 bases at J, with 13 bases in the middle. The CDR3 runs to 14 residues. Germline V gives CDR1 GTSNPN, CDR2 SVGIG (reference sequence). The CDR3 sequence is CAWSVPGQGYGYTF. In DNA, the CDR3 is TGTGCCTGGAGTGTCCCCGGGCAGGGGTATGGCTACACCTTC.

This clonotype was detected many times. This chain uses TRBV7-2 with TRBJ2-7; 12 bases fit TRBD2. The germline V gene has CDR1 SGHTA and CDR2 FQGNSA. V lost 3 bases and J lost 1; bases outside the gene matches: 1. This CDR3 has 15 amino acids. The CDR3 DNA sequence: TGTGCCAGCAGCTTCCTAGCGGGAGGGTCCTACGAGCAGTACTTC. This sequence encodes CASSFLAGGSYEQYF. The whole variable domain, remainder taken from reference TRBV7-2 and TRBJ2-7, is GAGVSQSPSNKVTEKGKDVELRCDPISGHTALYWYRQSLGQGLEFLIYFQGNSAPDKSGLPSDRFSAERTGGSVSTLTIQRTQQEDSAVYLCASSFLAGGSYEQYFGPGTRLTVT.

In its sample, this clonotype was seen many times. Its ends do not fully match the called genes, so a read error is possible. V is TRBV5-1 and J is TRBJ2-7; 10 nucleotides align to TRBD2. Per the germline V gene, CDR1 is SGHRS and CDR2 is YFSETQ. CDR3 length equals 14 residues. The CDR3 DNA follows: TGTGCCAGCAGCTTAGCGGGGGGTTCCTACGAGCAGTACTTC. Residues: CASSLAGGSYEQYF.

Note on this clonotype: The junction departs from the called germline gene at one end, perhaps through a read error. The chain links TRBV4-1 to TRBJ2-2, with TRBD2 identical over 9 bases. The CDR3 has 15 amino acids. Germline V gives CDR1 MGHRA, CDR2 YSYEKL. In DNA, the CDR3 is TGCACCAGCACCAAGCGGGGGGCGAGGGCCGGGGAGCTGTTTTTT. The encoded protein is CTSTKRGARAGELFF.

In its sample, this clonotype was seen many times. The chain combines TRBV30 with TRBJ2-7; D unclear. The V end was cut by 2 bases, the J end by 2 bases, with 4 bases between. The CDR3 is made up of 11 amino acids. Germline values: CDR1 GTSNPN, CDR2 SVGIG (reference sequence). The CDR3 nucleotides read TGTGCCTGGAGTCTAACCTACGAGCAGTACTTC. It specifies CAWSLTYEQYF.

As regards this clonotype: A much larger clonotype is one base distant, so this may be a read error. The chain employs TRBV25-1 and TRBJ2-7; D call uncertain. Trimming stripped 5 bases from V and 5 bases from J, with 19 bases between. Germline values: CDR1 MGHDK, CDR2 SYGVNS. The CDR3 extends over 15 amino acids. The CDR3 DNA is TGTGCCAGCAGTAAGAAATACGGTGGGGTCGACGAGCAGTACTTC. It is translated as CASSKKYGGVDEQYF.

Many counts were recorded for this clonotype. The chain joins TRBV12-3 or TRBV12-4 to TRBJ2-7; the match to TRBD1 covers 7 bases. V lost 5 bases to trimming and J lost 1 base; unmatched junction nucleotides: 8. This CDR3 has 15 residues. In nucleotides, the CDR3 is TGTGCCAGCAGTCCCATTCAGGGGGAATCCTACGAGCAGTACTTC. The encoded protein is CASSPIQGESYEQYF.

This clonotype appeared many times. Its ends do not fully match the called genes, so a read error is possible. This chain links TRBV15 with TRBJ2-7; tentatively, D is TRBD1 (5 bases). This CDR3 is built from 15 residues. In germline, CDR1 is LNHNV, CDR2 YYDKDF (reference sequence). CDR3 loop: CATSRDRQGFYEQYF. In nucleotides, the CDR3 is TGTGCTACCAGCAGAGATCGGCAGGGTTTCTACGAGCAGTACTTC.

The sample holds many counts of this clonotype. CDR3 in DNA: TGCAGTGCTAGATGGACAGCCACCTACGAGCAGTACTTC. This gives the protein CSARWTATYEQYF. The V and J genes are TRBV20-1 and TRBJ2-7; D is possibly TRBD1 (6 bases). The germline V and J ends were trimmed by 2 bases and 2 bases, with 10 bases remaining between them. CDR3 length equals 13 residues. Germline CDR1 is DFQATT and CDR2 is SNEGSKA (reference sequence).

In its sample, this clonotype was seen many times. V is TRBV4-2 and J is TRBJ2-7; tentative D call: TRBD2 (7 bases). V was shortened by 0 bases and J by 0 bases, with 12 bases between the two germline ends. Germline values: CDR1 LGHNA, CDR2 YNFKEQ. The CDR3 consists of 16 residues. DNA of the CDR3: TGTGCCAGCAGCCAAGAGGCGGGGGCTACCTCCTACGAGCAGTACTTC. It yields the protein CASSQEAGATSYEQYF.

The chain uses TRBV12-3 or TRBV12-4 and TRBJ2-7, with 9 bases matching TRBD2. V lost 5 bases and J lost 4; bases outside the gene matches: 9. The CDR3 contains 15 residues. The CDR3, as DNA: TGTGCCAGCAGTGCCCGGCCTAGCGGGGTATACGAGCAGTACTTC. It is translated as CASSARPSGVYEQYF.

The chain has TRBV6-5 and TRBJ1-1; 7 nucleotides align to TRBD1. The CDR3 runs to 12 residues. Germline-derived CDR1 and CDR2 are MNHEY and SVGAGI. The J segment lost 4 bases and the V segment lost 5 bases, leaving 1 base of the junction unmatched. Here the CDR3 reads CASSHRGTEAFF. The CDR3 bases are TGTGCCAGCAGTCACAGGGGCACTGAAGCTTTCTTT.

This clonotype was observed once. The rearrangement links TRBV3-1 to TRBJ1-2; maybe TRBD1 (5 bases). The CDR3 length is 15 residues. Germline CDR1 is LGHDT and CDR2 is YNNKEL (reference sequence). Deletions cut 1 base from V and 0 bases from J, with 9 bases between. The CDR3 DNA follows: TGTGCCAGCAGCCAAGGGTCGGGACCTAACTATGGCTACACCTTC. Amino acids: CASSQGSGPNYGYTF.